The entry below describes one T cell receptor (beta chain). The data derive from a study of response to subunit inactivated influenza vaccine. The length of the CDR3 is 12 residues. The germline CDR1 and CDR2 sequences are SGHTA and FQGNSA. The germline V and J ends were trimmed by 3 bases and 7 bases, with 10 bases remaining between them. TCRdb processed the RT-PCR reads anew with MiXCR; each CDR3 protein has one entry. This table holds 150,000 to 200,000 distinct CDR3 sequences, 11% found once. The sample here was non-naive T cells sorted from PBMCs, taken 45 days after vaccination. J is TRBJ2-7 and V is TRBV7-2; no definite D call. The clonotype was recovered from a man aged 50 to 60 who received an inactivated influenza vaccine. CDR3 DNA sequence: TGTGCCAGCAGCTTTACCCTTGGGGAGCAGTACTTC. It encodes CASSFTLGEQYF. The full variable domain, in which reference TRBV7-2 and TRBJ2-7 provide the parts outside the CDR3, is GAGVSQSPSNKVTEKGKDVELRCDPISGHTALYWYRQSLGQGLEFLIYFQGNSAPDKSGLPSDRFSAERTGGSVSTLTIQRTQQEDSAVYLCASSFTLGEQYFGPGTRLTVT.